The next 19 T cell receptor beta chains were all read from a single sample in a study of cytomegalovirus exposure and HLA in healthy donors. 13 Jbeta primers and 60 Vbeta primers were used for the PCR. Assay: immunoSEQ multiplex PCR; the TCRdb copy retains only in-frame clones and omits some. The sample has fewer than 100,000 clones, 78% seen once. The sample was PBMCs. These receptors were obtained from a woman between 40 and 50 years old in good health and CMV-seropositive.

The rearrangement joins TRBV2 to TRBJ1-5; D possibly corresponds to TRBD1 (5 bases). Germline V gives CDR1 SNHLY, CDR2 FYNNEI. CDR3 length equals 14 residues. V was shortened by 2 bases and J by 6 bases, with 11 bases between the two germline ends. The CDR3 spells CASSELAGFQPQHF. The CDR3 DNA is TGTGCCAGCAGTGAACTGGCAGGGTTTCAGCCCCAGCATTTT.

The gene calls are TRBV25-1 and TRBJ2-1; TRBD2 agrees at 11 bases. Germline lookup yields CDR1 MGHDK and CDR2 SYGVNS. With V trimmed by 5 bases and J by 2 bases, 8 bases remained unmatched. This CDR3 is 17 amino acids long. CDR3 region: CASSLDPGLAAYNEQFF. The CDR3 coding sequence is TGTGCCAGCAGTCTAGATCCGGGACTAGCGGCCTACAATGAGCAGTTCTTC.

J is TRBJ2-2 and V is TRBV28; possible D gene TRBD1, 7 bases. This CDR3 is built from 14 residues. Germline assignment: CDR1 MDHEN and CDR2 SYDVKM. Trimming cost V 6 bases and J 3 bases, with 11 bases left between them. This CDR3 is CASRGGQYTGELFF. For the CDR3, the DNA is TGTGCCAGCAGGGGGGGACAGTACACCGGGGAGCTGTTTTTT.

J is TRBJ1-1 and V is TRBV23-1, with TRBD1 matching over 7 bases. TRBV23-1 is annotated as an ORF whose role is uncertain. J was trimmed by 4 bases and V by 0 bases; bases with no gene match: 11. This CDR3 comprises 17 residues. Here the CDR3 DNA reads TGCGCCAGCAGTCAATCGGGACTGACAGGGATTGCCACTGAAGCTTTCTTT. It encodes CASSQSGLTGIATEAFF.

The count of this clone is one. This rearrangement joins TRBV15 to TRBJ2-7; TRBD1 is a possible D gene (5 bases). Germline loops: CDR1 LNHNV, CDR2 YYDKDF (reference sequence). Trimming pared 1 base from V and 6 bases from J, leaving 13 bases between. The CDR3 loop spans 14 amino acids. The CDR3 nucleotides are TGTGCCACCAGCAGAGGGCAGGGAAACGCCGAGCAGTACTTC. This encodes CATSRGQGNAEQYF.

The chain links TRBV5-6 to TRBJ2-1, with no clear D. The CDR3 covers 16 residues. CDR1 is SGHDT, CDR2 YYEEEE, per germline. V shed 2 bases and J shed 2 bases, with 14 bases lying between them. The CDR3 DNA is TGTGCCAGCAGCTTAGTAGCTACGAGTCCCTACAATGAGCAGTTCTTC. It yields the protein CASSLVATSPYNEQFF.

V usage is TRBV5-1 and J usage is TRBJ2-5, with TRBD1 as a possible D gene (5 bases). CDR1 is SGHRS, CDR2 YFSETQ, per germline. This CDR3 comprises 14 residues. The V gene lost 0 bases and the J gene lost 6 bases, with 12 bases spanning the gap. The CDR3 coding sequence is TGCGCCAGCAGCTTGGCCATGGGGCGGCAGACCCAGTACTTC. The encoded protein is CASSLAMGRQTQYF.

This clone was seen just once. The gene calls are TRBV9 and TRBJ2-1; TRBD2 is a possible D gene (6 bases). The CDR3 runs 13 residues. Germline CDR1 is SGDLS and CDR2 is YYNGEE. The V end lost 1 base, the J end lost 7 bases, and 9 bases lay between the germline ends. In nucleotides, the CDR3 is TGTGCCAGCAGCGTAAGCGGGTTAAATGAGCAGTTCTTC. Amino acid sequence: CASSVSGLNEQFF.

This clone was seen a few times. The V and J genes are TRBV27 and TRBJ2-2; 11 bases are a match to TRBD2. There are 14 residues in the CDR3. Trimming took 6 bases from V and 7 from J; bases not matched to a gene: 4. Per germline, CDR1 MNHEY and CDR2 SMNVEV (reference sequence). The CDR3 loop reads CASRTSGRIGELFF. DNA for the CDR3: TGTGCCAGCAGAACTAGCGGGAGAATCGGGGAGCTGTTTTTT.

The chain couples TRBV19 to TRBJ2-5; D is possibly TRBD1 (6 bases). Trimming pared 3 bases from V and 7 bases from J, leaving 15 bases between. The CDR3 extends over 14 amino acids. In germline, CDR1 is LNHDA, CDR2 SQIVND (reference sequence). CDR3 amino acids: CASSMGAGPGTQYF. The CDR3 nucleotides are TGTGCCAGTAGTATGGGGGCAGGGCCAGGGACCCAGTACTTC. The entire variable domain, with the rest obtained from reference TRBV19 and TRBJ2-5, is as follows: DGGITQSPKYLFRKEGQNVTLSCEQNLNHDAMYWYRQDPGQGLRLIYYSQIVNDFQKGDIAEGYSVSREKKESFPLTVTSAQKNPTAFYLCASSMGAGPGTQYFGPGTRLLVL.

This sequence joins TRBV2 and TRBJ2-5; D ambiguous. The germline V gene has CDR1 SNHLY and CDR2 FYNNEI. The ends were cut back, 7 bases at V and 5 bases at J, with 11 bases in the middle. The length of the CDR3 is 12 residues. The CDR3 is CASMASGETQYF. The CDR3 DNA reads TGTGCCAGCATGGCTTCTGGCGAGACCCAGTACTTC.

The chain employs TRBV10-3 and TRBJ2-7; 9 bases agree with TRBD2. The CDR3 runs to 16 residues. Germline V lookup: CDR1 ENHRY, CDR2 SYGVKD. Trimming cost V 4 bases and J 0 bases; bases outside gene matches: 7. The CDR3 bases are TGTGCCATCAGTGCTGACGGACTAGCGAACTCCTACGAGCAGTACTTC. Protein product: CAISADGLANSYEQYF.

V is TRBV10-2 and J is TRBJ2-7; D is perhaps TRBD2 (5 bases). Trimming cost V 1 base and J 2 bases, with 12 bases left between them. The length of the CDR3 is 15 residues. CDR1 and CDR2 from the germline V gene are WSHSY and SAAADI. The CDR3 DNA reads as TGCGCCAGCAGTGAGTTGGTAGCGCGGCCCTACGAGCAGTACTTC. Protein product: CASSELVARPYEQYF.

The genes are TRBV15 and TRBJ1-3; D remains unclear. V gave up 0 bases and J gave up 4 bases, with 10 bases separating them. CDR3 length equals 15 residues. Germline CDR1 LNHNV, CDR2 YYDKDF (reference sequence). This CDR3 is CATSRDLQVGNTIYF. DNA of the CDR3: TGTGCCACCAGCAGAGACCTTCAGGTGGGAAACACCATATATTTT.

About this clone itself: Relative to the germline gene, one junction end is altered; a read error may explain this. Other DNA sequences within the sample encode an identical CDR3. The V call is TRBV29-1, the J call TRBJ2-5, with a weak D call TRBD2 (5 bases). CDR3 length equals 13 residues. Germline V lookup: CDR1 SQVTM, CDR2 ANQGSEA. The CDR3 region has the DNA TGCAGTGTTGCGAGAGGGCCTTATGAGACCCAGTACTTC. Its protein is CSVARGPYETQYF.

J is TRBJ2-7 and V is TRBV11-2; D remains unclear. CDR1 is SGHAT and CDR2 is FQNNGV in the germline V gene. The CDR3 is 12 residues long. V was pared by 1 base and J by 7 bases, with 8 bases between. CDR3 sequence (DNA): TGTGCCAGCAGCTTAGGGGCAGCAGAGCAGTACTTC. Translation gives CASSLGAAEQYF. Complete variable domain (other parts from reference TRBV11-2 and TRBJ2-7): EAGVAQSPRYKIIEKRQSVAFWCNPISGHATLYWYQQILGQGPKLLIQFQNNGVVDDSQLPKDRFSAERLKGVDSTLKIQPAKLEDSAVYLCASSLGAAEQYFGPGTRLTVT.

This clone has only one observation. The genes are TRBV2 and TRBJ2-1; 10 bases align to TRBD2. The V gene's germline CDR1 is SNHLY and CDR2 FYNNEI. V dropped 7 bases and J dropped 4; count of bases not matched to a gene: 4. The CDR3 is 14 residues long. The CDR3 coding sequence is TGTGCCAGCATCCCGGGACTAGCGTACAATGAGCAGTTCTTC. Encoded protein: CASIPGLAYNEQFF.

V gene TRBV28 combines with J gene TRBJ1-1, with a tentative D call TRBD1 (6 bases). CDR3 length: 15 residues. CDR1 MDHEN and CDR2 SYDVKM come from the germline V gene. Between the trimmed V and J ends, which lost 5 bases and 2 bases, there was a span of 15 bases. Written as DNA, the CDR3 is TGTGCCAGCAGTATTACAGGGCCGTTAAACACTGAAGCTTTCTTT. Its translation is CASSITGPLNTEAFF. The variable domain in full, with the rest retrieved from reference TRBV28 and TRBJ1-1, is DVKVTQSSRYLVKRTGEKVFLECVQDMDHENMFWYRQDPGLGLRLIYFSYDVKMKEKGDIPEGYSVSREKKERFSLILESASTNQTSMYLCASSITGPLNTEAFFGQGTRLTVV.

The chain is built from TRBV18 and TRBJ2-7; TRBD2 agrees at 12 bases. J gave up 4 bases and V 3 bases, and 4 bases lay outside the gene matches. The CDR3 covers 15 residues. In germline, CDR1 is KGHSH, CDR2 LQKENI. Here the CDR3 DNA reads TGTGCCAGCTCACCGGGACTAGCGGGCGCGTACGAGCAGTACTTC. It yields the protein CASSPGLAGAYEQYF.